This is a list of T cell receptor beta chains from one sample in a study of identical twins. TCRdb ran MiXCR on the 5' RACE reads and lists one entry per CDR3 protein. The data show about 520,000 distinct CDR3 sequences, with about 20% seen just once and 0.8% to 1% held by the top ten. In addition, the sample was reused for a study of T cells expressing NK-cell markers.

The sample was CD4+ T cells sorted from blood. Every receptor here comes from a woman younger than 30 in good health. Each CDR3 is given with its conserved first and last residue. The D gene is left open where the match is weak. Size is stated for part of the rows, as once, few or many counts, or as a class when the clone is expanded.

abundance | j_gene | d_gene | len | v_gene | CDR3nt | CDR3aa
NA | TRBJ1-2 | TRBD1 | 13 | TRBV6-5 | TGTGCCAGCAGTTGGGACAGGGAGCGAGGCTACACCTTC | CASSWDRERGYTF
NA | TRBJ1-3 | NA | 14 | TRBV30 | TGTGCCTGCTATTTAGTGGGACGCGGAAACACCATATATTTT | CACYLVGRGNTIYF
NA | TRBJ2-1 | TRBD1 | 16 | TRBV5-1 | TGCGCCAGCAGCCCGGATTACGGACAGGCCTACAATGAGCAGTTCTTC | CASSPDYGQAYNEQFF
few | TRBJ1-2 | NA | 14 | TRBV10-3 | TGTGCCATCAGTGAGTCGGTGGTCGGCTATGGCTACACCTTC | CAISESVVGYGYTF
NA | TRBJ2-3 | TRBD2 | 16 | TRBV18 | TGTGCCAGCTCACCGAGGCGGGAGGCCTACACAGATACGCAGTATTTT | CASSPRREAYTDTQYF
NA | TRBJ1-1 | TRBD1 | 16 | TRBV6-2/TRBV6-3 | TGTGCCAGCAGTCCCGAGGTCGGACAGGGACGAAACGAAGCTTTCTTT | CASSPEVGQGRNEAFF
few | TRBJ2-4 | NA | 16 | TRBV12-3/TRBV12-4 | TGTGCCAGCACCACACTGGAGGGGCTACCCAAAAACATTCAGTACTTC | CASTTLEGLPKNIQYF
NA | TRBJ1-1 | NA | 12 | TRBV12-3/TRBV12-4 | TGTGCCAGCAGTTTACAGGCATTAGTCACTTTCTTT | CASSLQALVTFF
NA | TRBJ1-5 | NA | 18 | TRBV10-3 | TGTGCCATCAGTGAGAGTCTGGGTGGAAGCGGCGGCAATCAGCCCCAGCATTTT | CAISESLGGSGGNQPQHF
NA | TRBJ2-2 | TRBD2 | 18 | TRBV5-1 | TGCGCCAGCAGCTTGTCCCTAGCGGGAGGGCCCATCGGCGGGGAGCTGTTTTTT | CASSLSLAGGPIGGELFF
once | TRBJ2-1 | NA | 16 | TRBV6-1 | TGTGCCAGCTCCCGCGGTATGGGGAGCTCCTACAATGAGCAGTTCTTC | CASSRGMGSSYNEQFF
few | TRBJ2-5 | TRBD1 | 15 | TRBV5-6 | TGTGCCAGCAGCCCCCCGAATGGACAGGCGGAGACCCAGTACTTC | CASSPPNGQAETQYF
few | TRBJ2-7 | NA | 14 | TRBV12-3/TRBV12-4 | TGTGCCAGCAGTAGAGACAGGACGCCCGGAAAGCAGTACTTC | CASSRDRTPGKQYF
few | TRBJ1-4 | NA | 15 | TRBV12-5 | TGTGCTAGTGGTATAATACTCACTAAGATCGAAAAACTGTTTTTT | CASGIILTKIEKLFF
NA | TRBJ2-3 | NA | 17 | TRBV11-2 | TGTGCCAGCAGCTCCTCTGGGTTGGATCGTTACACAGATACGCAGTATTTT | CASSSSGLDRYTDTQYF
many | TRBJ1-2 | TRBD1 | 15 | TRBV20-1 | TGCAGTGCCCTTGCCCTCGGGACAGGGTTTGGTGGCTACACCTTC | CSALALGTGFGGYTF
few | TRBJ2-2 | NA | 14 | TRBV20-1 | TGCAGTGCTAGAGATCCCTCAGGCACCGGGGAGCTGTTTTTT | CSARDPSGTGELFF
few | TRBJ2-1 | TRBD2 | 15 | TRBV2 | TGTGCCAGCAGACCCAGGACTAGCGGGGGACCGGGGCAGTTCTTC | CASRPRTSGGPGQFF
many | TRBJ2-1 | NA | 17 | TRBV29-1 | TGCAGCGTTGAAGATCAGTACGCAGGCAGCTCCTACAATGAGCAGTTCTTC | CSVEDQYAGSSYNEQFF
few | TRBJ2-2 | NA | 12 | TRBV12-3/TRBV12-4 | TGTGCCAGCCAAAGGGCGGCCGGGGAGCTGTTTTTT | CASQRAAGELFF
few | TRBJ2-5 | TRBD2 | 14 | TRBV20-1 | TGCAGTGCTAATAGCGGGGGGGTTCGGAAGACCCAGTACTTC | CSANSGGVRKTQYF
NA | TRBJ1-3 | NA | 13 | TRBV20-1 | TGCAGTGCTAGTTCCCGGGGCTCGAACACCATATATTTT | CSASSRGSNTIYF
NA | TRBJ1-6 | TRBD1 | 14 | TRBV5-3 | TGTGCCAGGATTCCAGGACAGGGAAATTCACCCCTCCACTTT | CARIPGQGNSPLHF
many | TRBJ1-1 | NA | 20 | TRBV24-1 | TGTGCCACCAGTGATTTGGGCCCGCAGGGACACAAGACACGGGACACTGAAGCTTTCTTT | CATSDLGPQGHKTRDTEAFF
NA | TRBJ2-7 | NA | 13 | TRBV5-1 | TGCGCCAGCAGCTCTGGACAGCCCTACGAGCAGTACTTC | CASSSGQPYEQYF
NA | TRBJ1-1 | NA | 15 | TRBV18 | TGTGCCAGCTCACCAGGAGTCTTGGTGGACACTGAAGCTTTCTTT | CASSPGVLVDTEAFF
many | TRBJ2-2 | NA | 13 | TRBV24-1 | TGTGCCACCCAGGGGAGGATCACCGGGGAGCTGTTTTTT | CATQGRITGELFF
NA | TRBJ2-5 | NA | 15 | TRBV2 | TGTGCCAGCAGTGGGGGGCGATGGACCGTGGAGACCCAGTACTTC | CASSGGRWTVETQYF
few | TRBJ2-7 | NA | 14 | TRBV20-1 | TGCAGTGCTCATAGGGACTCCAGCTCCTACGAGCAGTACTTC | CSAHRDSSSYEQYF
few | TRBJ1-2 | NA | 15 | TRBV6-1 | TGTGCCAGCAGCTCCGACGCGCGGGGGAGGTATGGCTACACCTTC | CASSSDARGRYGYTF
many | TRBJ1-6 | NA | 14 | TRBV7-8 | TGTGCCAGCAGCTTCGGGGGGCAGAATTTGCCCCTCCACTTT | CASSFGGQNLPLHF
NA | TRBJ2-3 | TRBD2 | 14 | TRBV2 | TGTGCCAGCACCCTAGCGGGGGGTCATGATACGCAGTATTTT | CASTLAGGHDTQYF
many | TRBJ2-3 | TRBD2 | 14 | TRBV20-1 | TGCAGTGCTCCCAAGACTAGCGGGAGCGATACGCAGTATTTT | CSAPKTSGSDTQYF
NA | TRBJ1-6 | TRBD1 | 15 | TRBV7-9 | TGTGCCAGCAGCTTTGCAGGGGGTGGAAATTCACCCCTCCACTTT | CASSFAGGGNSPLHF
NA | TRBJ2-5 | NA | 13 | TRBV20-1 | TGCAGTGCCCAGTACCGGTACCAAGAGACCCAGTACTTC | CSAQYRYQETQYF
NA | TRBJ2-6 | TRBD1 | 18 | TRBV10-3 | TGTGCCATCAGTGATGGGGACAGGGGAGATTCTGGGGCCAACGTCCTGACTTTC | CAISDGDRGDSGANVLTF
NA | TRBJ2-5 | TRBD2 | 15 | TRBV7-8 | TGTGCCAGCAGCTCTATAGCGGGAGGGCCGGAGACCCAGTACTTC | CASSSIAGGPETQYF
few | TRBJ2-7 | NA | 18 | TRBV11-2 | TGTGCCAGCAGCTTGCTGACCACAGGGTACGGACCTTCCTACGAGCAGTACTTC | CASSLLTTGYGPSYEQYF
few | TRBJ2-7 | NA | 18 | TRBV15 | TGTGCCACCAGCAGAGTTGTGGGCGACGCGCGACCCACCTACGAGCAGTACTTC | CATSRVVGDARPTYEQYF
few | TRBJ2-1 | NA | 13 | TRBV20-1 | TGCAGTGTTACGACCGCCTCCGCCAATGAGCAGTTCTTC | CSVTTASANEQFF
few | TRBJ2-5 | NA | 15 | TRBV24-1 | TGTGCCACCAGTGACGCTCAGGACCCAACCAGGACCCAGTACTTC | CATSDAQDPTRTQYF
NA | TRBJ2-4 | NA | 13 | TRBV20-1 | TGCAGTGCTAGCGTCTTAGCCAAAAACATTCAGTACTTC | CSASVLAKNIQYF
few | TRBJ2-3 | TRBD2 | 16 | TRBV14 | TGTGCCAGCAGCCGTAGCGGGGGGCCTTACACAGATACGCAGTATTTT | CASSRSGGPYTDTQYF
few | TRBJ2-1 | TRBD2 | 17 | TRBV15 | TGTGCCACCAGCAGTTGGGGAGCGGGGATTCCATACAATGAGCAGTTCTTC | CATSSWGAGIPYNEQFF
NA | TRBJ2-4 | TRBD1 | 18 | TRBV11-1 | TGTGCCAGCAGCTTCCGGGACAGATGGGATACGGCCAAAAACATTCAGTACTTC | CASSFRDRWDTAKNIQYF
NA | TRBJ1-3 | NA | 16 | TRBV11-3 | TGTGCCAGCAGCTTACGGTCCGTCAGGAGAGGAAACACCATATATTTT | CASSLRSVRRGNTIYF